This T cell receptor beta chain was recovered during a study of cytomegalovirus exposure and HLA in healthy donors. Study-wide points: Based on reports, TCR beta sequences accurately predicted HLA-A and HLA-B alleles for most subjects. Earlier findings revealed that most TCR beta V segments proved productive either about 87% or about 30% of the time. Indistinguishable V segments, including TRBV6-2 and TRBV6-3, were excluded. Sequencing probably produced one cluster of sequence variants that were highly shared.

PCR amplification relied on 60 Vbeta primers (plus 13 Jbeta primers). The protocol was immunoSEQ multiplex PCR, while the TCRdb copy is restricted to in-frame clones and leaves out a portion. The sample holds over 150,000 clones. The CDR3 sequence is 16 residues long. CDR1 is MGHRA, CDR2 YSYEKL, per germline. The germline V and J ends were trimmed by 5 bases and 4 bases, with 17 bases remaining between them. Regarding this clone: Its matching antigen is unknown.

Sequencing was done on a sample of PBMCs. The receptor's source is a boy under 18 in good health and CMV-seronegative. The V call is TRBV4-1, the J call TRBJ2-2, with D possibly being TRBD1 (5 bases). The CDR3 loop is CASSIRQLSGTGELFF. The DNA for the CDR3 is TGCGCCAGCAGCATCAGACAGCTGTCGGGCACCGGGGAGCTGTTTTTT.